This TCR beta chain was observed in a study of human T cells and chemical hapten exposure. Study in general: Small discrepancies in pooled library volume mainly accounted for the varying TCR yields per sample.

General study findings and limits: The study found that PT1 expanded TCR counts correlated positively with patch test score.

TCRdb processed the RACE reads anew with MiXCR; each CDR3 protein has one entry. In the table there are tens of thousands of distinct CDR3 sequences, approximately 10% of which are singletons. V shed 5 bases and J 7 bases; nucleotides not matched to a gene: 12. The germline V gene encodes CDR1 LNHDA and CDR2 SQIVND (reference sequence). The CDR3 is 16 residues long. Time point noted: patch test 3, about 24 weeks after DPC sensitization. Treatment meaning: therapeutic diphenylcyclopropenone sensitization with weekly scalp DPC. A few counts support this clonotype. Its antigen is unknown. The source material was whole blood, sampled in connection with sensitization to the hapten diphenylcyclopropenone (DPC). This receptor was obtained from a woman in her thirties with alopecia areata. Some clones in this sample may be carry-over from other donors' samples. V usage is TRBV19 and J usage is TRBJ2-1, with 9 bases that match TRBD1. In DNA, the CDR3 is TGTGCCAGTAGTTCGCAAGCCGGGACAGGGTTGAATGAGCAGTTCTTC. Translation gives CASSSQAGTGLNEQFF.